Below, 19 T cell receptor beta chains from the same sample are listed, as sequenced in a study of cytomegalovirus exposure and HLA in healthy donors. Primers included in the PCR were 60 Vbeta and 13 Jbeta primers. The data were produced by immunoSEQ multiplex PCR, yet TCRdb's version contains in-frame clones alone and is incomplete. The data contain 40,000 to 55,000 clones, around 70% of them singletons. The sequencing input was PBMCs. These receptor sequences come from a woman in her 50s in good health and CMV-seronegative.

This clone was recorded only once. V gene TRBV7-2 combines with J gene TRBJ1-1; D gene ambiguous. Trimming cost V 5 bases and J 6 bases, with 13 bases left between them. CDR3 length equals 13 residues. Germline lookup yields CDR1 SGHTA and CDR2 FQGNSA. The CDR3 sequence is CASSRIAVPEAFF. CDR3 sequence (DNA): TGTGCCAGCAGCCGTATAGCGGTGCCTGAAGCTTTCTTT.

This chain joins TRBV27 and TRBJ2-7, with D perhaps matching TRBD2 (6 bases). The V end was cut by 3 bases, the J end by 3 bases, with 12 bases between. The CDR3 runs to 14 residues. Germline lookup yields CDR1 MNHEY and CDR2 SMNVEV (reference sequence). The CDR3 sequence: CASSFGGTGYEQYV. CDR3 DNA sequence: TGTGCCAGCAGTTTTGGCGGGACGGGCTACGAGCAGTACGTC.

The chain couples TRBV7-3 to TRBJ2-3; D is unclear. V was trimmed by 4 bases and J by 0 bases, leaving 2 bases between them. CDR1 and CDR2 (germline): SGHTA, FQGTGA. This CDR3 is built from 12 residues. The CDR3 loop is CASSSSTDTQYF. DNA of the CDR3: TGTGCCAGCAGCTCTAGCACAGATACGCAGTATTTT.

The chain uses TRBV6-5 and TRBJ2-7; no definite D call. The CDR3 contains 14 residues. V was trimmed by 2 bases and J by 1 base, leaving 9 bases between them. CDR1 and CDR2 from the germline V gene are MNHEY and SVGAGI. As DNA, the CDR3 is TGTGCCAGCAGTTACCTAAAAAAATCCTACGAGCAGTACTTC. It codes for CASSYLKKSYEQYF.

This chain links TRBV5-6 with TRBJ1-2; D gene unclear. The V gene lost 1 base and the J gene lost 4 bases, with 14 bases spanning the gap. The CDR3 contains 15 residues. Per the germline V gene, CDR1 is SGHDT and CDR2 is YYEEEE. The CDR3 loop reads CASSLLQAPTYGYTF. The CDR3 region has the DNA TGTGCCAGCAGCTTGCTCCAGGCCCCGACCTATGGCTACACCTTC.

This clone appeared a single time. CDR3 nucleotide sequence: TGTGCCAGCTCACCAGGGGCAGGGAGGACTGAAGCTTTCTTT. Protein sequence: CASSPGAGRTEAFF. This chain joins TRBV18 and TRBJ1-1; D may be TRBD1 (5 bases). Trimming took 2 bases from V and 5 from J, leaving 12 bases between them. Germline assignment: CDR1 KGHSH and CDR2 LQKENI. The CDR3 length is 14 residues.

The chain recombines TRBV30 with TRBJ2-1, with 9 bases matching TRBD2. This CDR3 contains 15 residues. The germline CDR1 and CDR2 sequences are GTSNPN and SVGIG (reference sequence). The V and J ends lost 2 bases and 2 bases, in that order; junction bases with no gene match: 4. The CDR3 here is CAWSSGGGAYNEQFF. CDR3 DNA: TGTGCCTGGAGTAGTGGCGGGGGGGCCTACAATGAGCAGTTCTTC.

J is TRBJ1-1 and V is TRBV5-1, with 8 positions matching TRBD1. In germline, CDR1 is SGHRS, CDR2 YFSETQ. CDR3 size: 13 residues. V shed 0 bases and J 6 bases; nucleotides not matched to a gene: 1. The CDR3 coding sequence is TGCGCCAGCAGCTTGGGGACAGGGTCTGAAGCTTTCTTT. Residues: CASSLGTGSEAFF.

This clone was seen only once. The V call is TRBV30, the J call TRBJ2-3; TRBD2 matches 7 bases. J lost 3 bases, V lost 8 bases, and 5 bases had no gene match. The CDR3 has 12 amino acids. The germline V gene has CDR1 GTSNPN and CDR2 SVGIG (reference sequence). This CDR3 reads CAGGELTDTQYF. The DNA for the CDR3 is TGTGCCGGGGGGGAGTTGACAGATACGCAGTATTTT.

The chain combines TRBV19 with TRBJ2-2; D is uncertain. CDR3 length equals 14 residues. Per the germline V gene, CDR1 is LNHDA and CDR2 is SQIVND (reference sequence). V lost 7 bases and J lost 2, with 11 bases in between. The CDR3 region has the DNA TGTGCCAGTAAGGTCGACATTAACACCGGGGAGCTGTTTTTT. It is translated as CASKVDINTGELFF.

This chain links TRBV7-2 with TRBJ2-3; D call uncertain. This CDR3 has 13 amino acids. Germline V gene lookup returns CDR1 SGHTA and CDR2 FQGNSA. Trimming left V 5 bases short and J 5 bases short, with 11 bases between. CDR3 residues: CASSPRVGDTQYF. CDR3 in DNA: TGTGCCAGCAGCCCTCGGGTGGGAGATACGCAGTATTTT.

This clone was picked up a small number of times. The chain combines TRBV7-8 with TRBJ2-7, with 8 positions matching TRBD2. The length of the CDR3 is 15 residues. V shed 0 bases and J 5 bases; nucleotides not matched to a gene: 6. The germline V gene has CDR1 SGHVS and CDR2 FQNEAQ. CDR3 protein: CASSLAQREIDEQYF. The CDR3 nucleotides read TGTGCCAGCAGCTTAGCCCAGCGGGAGATCGACGAGCAGTACTTC.

A few counts support this clone. This chain links TRBV7-8 with TRBJ1-1; D gene uncertain. Germline CDR1 is SGHVS and CDR2 is FQNEAQ. Trimming shortened V by 5 bases and J by 14 bases, and 21 bases separated the two germline ends. This CDR3 region has 13 residues. The CDR3 nucleotides are TGTGCCAGCAGCACCGTTCGCACACCTTTAGCGTTCTTT. Protein sequence: CASSTVRTPLAFF.

This chain links TRBV28 with TRBJ1-2; D is ambiguous. V was clipped by 4 bases and J by 1 base, with 10 bases between them. This CDR3 comprises 14 residues. The germline gives CDR1 MDHEN, CDR2 SYDVKM. In DNA form, the CDR3 reads TGTGCCAGCAGTTCCCCCTCCGGTAACTATGGCTACACCTTC. Amino acid sequence: CASSSPSGNYGYTF.

The chain employs TRBV30 and TRBJ1-6; TRBD1 is a possible D gene (6 bases). The germline V and J ends were trimmed by 5 bases and 0 bases, with 8 bases remaining between them. From germline, CDR1 is GTSNPN and CDR2 SVGIG (reference sequence). The CDR3 has 14 amino acids. In DNA, the CDR3 is TGTGCCTGGCAGGGGAGCTCCTATAATTCACCCCTCCACTTT. Its protein is CAWQGSSYNSPLHF.

The gene calls are TRBV5-1 and TRBJ2-2; TRBD2 matches 8 bases. V shed 5 bases and J 9 bases; nucleotides not matched to a gene: 9. The CDR3 has 14 residues. Per germline, CDR1 SGHRS and CDR2 YFSETQ. CDR3 residues: CASRLSGEVRELFF. CDR3 DNA sequence: TGCGCCAGCAGGCTTAGCGGGGAGGTACGGGAGCTGTTTTTT.

The J gene is TRBJ1-5, the V gene TRBV5-1; D might be TRBD1 (5 bases). The CDR3 spans 17 residues. Germline CDR1 is SGHRS and CDR2 is YFSETQ. Trimming left V 4 bases short and J 6 bases short, with 23 bases between. CDR3: CASSLDRDLEESQPQHF. The CDR3, as DNA: TGCGCCAGCAGCCTGGACCGGGACTTGGAAGAGAGTCAGCCCCAGCATTTT.

J is TRBJ1-5 and V is TRBV7-2, with D uncertain. Deletions cut 5 bases from V and 2 bases from J, with 13 bases between. Germline V lookup: CDR1 SGHTA, CDR2 FQGNSA. This CDR3 spans 15 amino acids. In nucleotides, the CDR3 is TGTGCCAGCAGCCCATGGGCGGGTGGCAATCAGCCCCAGCATTTT. Amino acids: CASSPWAGGNQPQHF. Based on the CDR3 plus reference TRBV7-2 and TRBJ1-5, the full variable domain is GAGVSQSPSNKVTEKGKDVELRCDPISGHTALYWYRQSLGQGLEFLIYFQGNSAPDKSGLPSDRFSAERTGGSVSTLTIQRTQQEDSAVYLCASSPWAGGNQPQHFGDGTRLSIL.

This clone was seen a handful of times. This chain uses TRBV29-1 with TRBJ1-1; the D gene is possibly TRBD1 (6 bases). The CDR3 runs to 12 residues. Germline V CDR1 and CDR2: SQVTM, ANQGSEA. V lost 6 bases to trimming and J lost 5 bases, with 13 bases between them. The CDR3 nucleotides are TGCAGCGTCCGACAGGCTGGGACTGAAGCTTTCTTT. Its translation: CSVRQAGTEAFF.